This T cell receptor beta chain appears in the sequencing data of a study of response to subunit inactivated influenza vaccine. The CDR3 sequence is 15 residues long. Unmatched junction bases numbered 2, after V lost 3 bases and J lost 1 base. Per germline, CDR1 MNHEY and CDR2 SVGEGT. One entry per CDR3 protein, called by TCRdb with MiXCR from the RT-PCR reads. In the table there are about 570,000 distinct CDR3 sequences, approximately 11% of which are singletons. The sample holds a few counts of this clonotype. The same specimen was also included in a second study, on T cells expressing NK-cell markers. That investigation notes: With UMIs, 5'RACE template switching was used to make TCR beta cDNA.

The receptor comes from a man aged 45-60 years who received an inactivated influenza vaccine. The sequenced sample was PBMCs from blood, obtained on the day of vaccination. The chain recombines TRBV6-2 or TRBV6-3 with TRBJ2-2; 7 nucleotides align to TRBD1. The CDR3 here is CASSYRDRNTGELFF. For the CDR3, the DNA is TGTGCCAGCAGTTATCGGGACAGGAACACCGGGGAGCTGTTTTTT.